A single T cell receptor beta chain is shown here with its context. What it binds is not known. The CDR3 spans 13 residues. V was clipped by 4 bases and J by 3 bases, with 11 bases between them. Germline V gene lookup returns CDR1 GTSNPN and CDR2 SVGIG (reference sequence). Sequencing was performed with immunoSEQ multiplex PCR; in TCRdb, only in-frame clones are kept and a portion is missing. The data contain about 84,000 clones, approximately 92% of them singletons. This sample is drawn from a study of T cell responses to AZD1222 COVID-19 vaccine. Study at large: Pooling of second doses given at about 4 or about 12 weeks was done.

Study conclusions and caveats: CD4 TCRs associated with vaccination spanned spike, dominating at 160-218 and 743-854. Donor demographics were predominantly white British with a female majority; clonal diversity may be underestimated. Repertoires were collected only later (after the peak T cell response had occurred).

The TCR sequence derives from an adult in good health. The sample in question was peripheral blood, obtained on day 0 of AZD1222 vaccination. The chain carries TRBV30 and TRBJ2-3; tentatively, D is TRBD1 or TRBD2 (6 bases each). The CDR3 region is CAWTPGATDTQYF. The CDR3 nucleotides are TGTGCCTGGACTCCGGGGGCGACAGATACGCAGTATTTT.